The 19 T cell receptor beta chains listed next were all sequenced from one sample in a study of blood T cells in healthy people across ages. Next came a second PCR, run for about 7 to 12 cycles, which used a sample-barcoded 5' primer along with a J-beta primer mix. MiXCR, applied by TCRdb to the 5' RACE reads, yields one record per CDR3 protein. The table records over 950,000 distinct CDR3 sequences, just over 50% of them present only once. Sequenced: blood. The receptors originated from a woman aged 60 to 75 in good health.

The chain links TRBV29-1 to TRBJ2-6; D is undetermined. The germline CDR1 and CDR2 sequences are SQVTM and ANQGSEA. V was clipped by 2 bases and J by 1 base, with 12 bases between them. This CDR3 spans 16 amino acids. DNA for the CDR3: TGCAGCGTTGAACGTAGGTCCGAATCTGGGGCCAACGTCCTGACTTTC. Translation: CSVERRSESGANVLTF.

The chain has TRBV29-1 and TRBJ2-3; either TRBD1 or TRBD2 may supply D (5 bases each). The CDR3 spans 15 residues. From germline, CDR1 is SQVTM and CDR2 ANQGSEA. V was shortened by 6 bases and J by 3 bases, with 19 bases between the two germline ends. Here the CDR3 reads CSVQKGRVGTDTQYF. The CDR3 DNA sequence: TGCAGCGTCCAAAAGGGGCGGGTAGGGACAGATACGCAGTATTTT.

The gene calls are TRBV4-2 and TRBJ1-4; D ambiguous. Trimming took off 4 bases at V and 8 bases at J, with 8 bases between the two ends. The germline CDR1 and CDR2 sequences are LGHNA and YNFKEQ. The CDR3 runs 12 residues. The chain's CDR3 is CASSPTSEKLFF. The CDR3 DNA sequence: TGTGCCAGCAGCCCAACGTCCGAAAAACTGTTTTTT.

The chain employs TRBV6-2 or TRBV6-3 and TRBJ2-7, with D perhaps TRBD1 (5 bases). From germline, CDR1 is MNHEY and CDR2 SVGEGT. The CDR3 loop spans 14 amino acids. Trimming left V 8 bases short and J 3 bases short, with 17 bases between. The chain's CDR3 is CASPKGLGLYEQYF. In nucleotides, the CDR3 is TGTGCCAGCCCTAAGGGGCTAGGGCTCTACGAGCAGTACTTC.

The chain links TRBV28 to TRBJ2-7; D is possibly TRBD2 (5 bases). The V gene lost 0 bases and the J gene lost 6 bases, with 12 bases spanning the gap. Germline CDR1 and CDR2: MDHEN and SYDVKM. The CDR3 length is 14 residues. The CDR3 sequence is CASSLWRASSEQYF. The CDR3 region has the DNA TGTGCCAGCAGTTTATGGAGGGCTAGCTCCGAGCAGTACTTC.

V usage is TRBV4-2 and J usage is TRBJ2-5, with 7 bases fitting TRBD2. The germline V gene has CDR1 LGHNA and CDR2 YNFKEQ. V lost 2 bases, J lost 5 bases, and 11 bases stayed unmatched. This CDR3 contains 16 residues. DNA of the CDR3: TGTGCCAGCAGCCAACAGCCGGGAGGATCTTCTGAGACCCAGTACTTC. The encoded protein is CASSQQPGGSSETQYF.

The chain has TRBV18 and TRBJ1-1; D call uncertain. V lost 6 bases, J lost 1 base, and 18 bases lay in between. Germline V gene data show CDR1 as KGHSH and CDR2 as LQKENI. This CDR3 has 16 residues. The CDR3 DNA reads TGTGCCAGCTCTCTGATCCCCGGAGGCGGGAACACTGAAGCTTTCTTT. Its translation is CASSLIPGGGNTEAFF.

The chain couples TRBV6-2 or TRBV6-3 to TRBJ2-2, with 8 positions matching TRBD1. The V gene end was trimmed by 2 bases and the J gene end by 7 bases; junction bases not matched to a gene: 9. The CDR3 contains 16 residues. Germline V gene lookup returns CDR1 MNHEY and CDR2 SVGEGT. The CDR3 reads CASSYQDRDYGGELFF. The CDR3 bases are TGTGCCAGCAGTTACCAGGACAGGGATTATGGCGGGGAGCTGTTTTTT.

The chain joins TRBV5-1 to TRBJ1-4; D gene ambiguous. CDR3 length: 13 amino acids. Trimming shortened V by 1 base and J by 4 bases, and 5 bases separated the two germline ends. Germline V lookup: CDR1 SGHRS, CDR2 YFSETQ. The CDR3: CASSLSGNEKLFF. CDR3 bases: TGCGCCAGCAGCTTGTCGGGTAATGAAAAACTGTTTTTT.

Here the CDR3 DNA reads TGTGCCAGCAGCTTTGATGGTGGCACAGATACGCAGTATTTT. Protein: CASSFDGGTDTQYF. V is TRBV7-9 and J is TRBJ2-3; the D is unclear. The ends were cut back, 3 bases at V and 1 base at J, with 8 bases in the middle. CDR1 and CDR2 from the germline V gene are SEHNR and FQNEAQ (reference sequence). CDR3 length equals 14 residues. The complete variable domain, with remaining parts taken from reference TRBV7-9 and TRBJ2-3, reads DTGVSQNPRHKITKRGQNVTFRCDPISEHNRLYWYRQTLGQGPEFLTYFQNEAQLEKSRLLSDRFSAERPKGSFSTLEIQRTEQGDSAMYLCASSFDGGTDTQYFGPGTRLTVL.

The chain carries TRBV12-3 or TRBV12-4 and TRBJ2-7, with 9 bases identical to TRBD2. The ends lost 5 bases at V and 7 bases at J; junction bases unmatched: 9. CDR3 length equals 14 residues. CDR3 coding DNA: TGTGCCAGCAGTCCAAATAGCGGGAGCGATGAGCAGTACTTC. The encoded protein is CASSPNSGSDEQYF.

V and J are TRBV18 and TRBJ2-7; D is ambiguous. Germline V gene data show CDR1 as KGHSH and CDR2 as LQKENI. CDR3 length equals 15 residues. V dropped 4 bases and J dropped 3 bases, with 16 bases sitting between them. The CDR3 loop reads CASSRTDPASYEQYF. In nucleotides, the CDR3 is TGTGCCAGCTCACGCACAGACCCGGCAAGCTACGAGCAGTACTTC. Full variable domain (rest looked up from reference TRBV18 and TRBJ2-7): NAGVMQNPRHLVRRRGQEARLRCSPMKGHSHVYWYRQLPEEGLKFMVYLQKENIIDESGMPKERFSAEFPKEGPSILRIQQVVRGDSAAYFCASSRTDPASYEQYFGPGTRLTVT.

About this clonotype itself: One end of the junction does not line up with germline, which may come from a read error. In DNA, the CDR3 is TGCGCCAGCAGCCAAGATCTCACCCAAGAGACCCAGTACTTC. Translated, it gives CASSQDLTQETQYF. The V gene is TRBV3-1, the J gene TRBJ2-5; D unclear. The germline V gene encodes CDR1 LGHDT and CDR2 YNNKEL (reference sequence). The CDR3 consists of 14 residues.

The CDR3 nucleotides are TGTGCCAGCAGTTCAGGGGGTAGCGGGGGCAATACGCAGTATTTT. This encodes CASSSGGSGGNTQYF. This chain joins TRBV28 and TRBJ2-3, with 9 bases identical to TRBD2. Unmatched junction bases numbered 9, after V lost 4 bases and J lost 7 bases. The length of the CDR3 is 15 residues. Germline CDR1 and CDR2: MDHEN and SYDVKM. Using reference TRBV28 and TRBJ2-3 for the parts outside the CDR3, the full variable domain is DVKVTQSSRYLVKRTGEKVFLECVQDMDHENMFWYRQDPGLGLRLIYFSYDVKMKEKGDIPEGYSVSREKKERFSLILESASTNQTSMYLCASSSGGSGGNTQYFGPGTRLTVL.

This clonotype turned up a few times. This chain joins TRBV4-1 and TRBJ1-5; perhaps TRBD1 as D (5 bases). V was pared by 0 bases and J by 7 bases, with 16 bases between. The germline gives CDR1 MGHRA, CDR2 YSYEKL. CDR3 length: 16 amino acids. CDR3 sequence: CASSQDPVGQRQPQHF. The DNA for the CDR3 is TGCGCCAGCAGCCAAGATCCTGTGGGGCAGCGGCAGCCCCAGCATTTT.

The V gene is TRBV15, the J gene TRBJ2-7; 8 bases are a match to TRBD1. Germline V gene data show CDR1 as LNHNV and CDR2 as YYDKDF (reference sequence). This CDR3 has 14 residues. The V gene end was trimmed by 1 base and the J gene end by 3 bases; junction bases not matched to a gene: 2. CDR3 protein: CATSRGGQVYEQYF. CDR3 sequence (DNA): TGTGCCACCAGCAGAGGGGGACAGGTCTACGAGCAGTACTTC.

The chain uses TRBV20-1 and TRBJ2-4; perhaps D is TRBD1 or TRBD2 (5 bases each). TRBJ2-7 explains the end of the DNA better; the J call may be wrong. This CDR3 region has 16 residues. The germline CDR1 and CDR2 sequences are DFQATT and SNEGSKA (reference sequence). DNA of the CDR3: TGCAGTGCTAGTTCGTTGAGGGGCAAAAATAGTCACGAGCAGTACTTC. This encodes CSASSLRGKNSHEQYF.

The chain links TRBV6-4 to TRBJ1-2, with D possibly being TRBD1 (6 bases). Germline-derived CDR1 and CDR2 are MRHNA and SNTAGT. Trimming left V 0 bases short and J 0 bases short, with 11 bases between. This CDR3 is built from 16 residues. In nucleotides, the CDR3 is TGTGCCAGCAGTGACTCTCTGGGGGCTCCTAACTATGGCTACACCTTC. This codes for CASSDSLGAPNYGYTF.

The chain links TRBV12-3 or TRBV12-4 to TRBJ2-2, with 8 bases matching TRBD1. The CDR3 consists of 16 residues. Unmatched junction bases numbered 11, after V lost 5 bases and J lost 6 bases. CDR3 nucleotide sequence: TGTGCCAGCAGTGAGCGAGGGGGACAGGTGGCCGGGGAGCTGTTTTTT. Amino acid sequence: CASSERGGQVAGELFF.